This T cell receptor beta chain was recovered during a study of blood T cell repertoires in COVID-19. The overall study: From T cells, B-cell-depleted T cells, or PBMCs came the material, which was cDNA or gDNA.

J gave up 4 bases and V 6 bases, and 14 bases lay outside the gene matches. Germline V gives CDR1 LNHDA, CDR2 SQIVND (reference sequence). The CDR3 consists of 16 residues. Original processing notes: Reference gene primer amplification gave estimated nucleated cell counts. The protocol was immunoSEQ multiplex PCR, while the TCRdb copy is restricted to in-frame clones and leaves out a portion. V and J calls and clone size follow that table, whereas D and trimming were derived from the DNA. The table shows 50,000 to 85,000 clones, with 65% to 90% occurring only once. This clone was seen just once. The source is a man aged 55 to 69 with acute or convalescent COVID-19. Specimen: peripheral blood. The V gene is TRBV19, the J gene TRBJ1-2; 7 bases are shared with TRBD1. The CDR3 reads CASSLTDRAGRYGYTF. DNA of the CDR3: TGTGCCAGTAGCCTAACTGACAGGGCTGGCCGCTATGGCTACACCTTC.